These 25 T cell receptor beta chains were all obtained from the same sample, sequenced in a study of blood T cell repertoires in COVID-19. Repertoires were generated with immunoSEQ multiplex PCR, while TCRdb's copy carries only in-frame clones and drops some. The repertoire has 150,000 to 200,000 clones, about 88% of them found once; the top ten carry approximately 5.5%. Sequencing input: peripheral blood. Receptor source: a man aged 40-49 years with active or convalescent COVID-19.

This clone turned up a few times. The CDR3 coding sequence is TGTGCCAGTGCCCTTTCAGTTAACTATGGCTACACCTTC. Amino acid sequence: CASALSVNYGYTF. The V and J genes are TRBV19 and TRBJ1-2, with D hard to call. The germline CDR1 and CDR2 sequences are LNHDA and SQIVND (reference sequence). CDR3 length: 13 residues. V lost 8 bases, J lost 1 base, and 11 bases lay in between.

This sequence joins TRBV2 and TRBJ1-6; D ambiguous. The CDR3 length is 17 residues. The germline gives CDR1 SNHLY, CDR2 FYNNEI. Trimming cost V 6 bases and J 0 bases, with 15 bases left between them. The DNA of the CDR3 is TGTGCCAGCAGCGGAGAGAATGGAAGCTCCTATAATTCACCCCTCCACTTT. It encodes CASSGENGSSYNSPLHF.

This rearrangement joins TRBV2 to TRBJ2-2, with a tentative D call TRBD1 (5 bases). V dropped 6 bases and J dropped 7 bases, with 18 bases sitting between them. CDR3 length equals 15 residues. Germline V gene lookup returns CDR1 SNHLY and CDR2 FYNNEI. The CDR3 reads CASSEFQGWGGELFF. The CDR3 DNA reads TGTGCCAGCAGCGAATTCCAGGGATGGGGCGGGGAGCTGTTTTTT.

This chain connects TRBV12-3 or TRBV12-4 to TRBJ1-2, with unresolved D. Trimming took 7 bases from V and 4 from J, leaving 13 bases between them. This CDR3 is 13 amino acids long. The CDR3 DNA is TGTGCCAGCAAACCAACGTCGGGCTATGGCTACACCTTC. Translating it yields CASKPTSGYGYTF.

This clone was counted a single time. This chain joins TRBV30 and TRBJ2-4; 11 positions agree with TRBD2. The germline V gene has CDR1 GTSNPN and CDR2 SVGIG (reference sequence). The CDR3 extends over 14 amino acids. V dropped 1 base and J dropped 6; count of bases not matched to a gene: 2. The CDR3 region is CAWSAGTSGNIQYF. The CDR3 bases are TGTGCCTGGAGTGCCGGGACTAGCGGAAACATTCAGTACTTC.

This rearrangement joins TRBV7-8 to TRBJ1-2, with TRBD1 matching 9 bases. Germline V CDR1 and CDR2: SGHVS, FQNEAQ. The junction had 7 bases not matched to a gene; V was cut back by 5 bases and J by 3 bases. The CDR3 contains 15 residues. CDR3 nucleotides: TGTGCCAGCAGCACCACAGGGGGCTCTCACTATGGCTACACCTTC. This translates into CASSTTGGSHYGYTF.

The rearrangement links TRBV19 to TRBJ2-2; no definite D call. V shed 3 bases and J shed 0 bases, with 5 bases lying between them. CDR3 length: 14 residues. Germline-derived CDR1 and CDR2 are LNHDA and SQIVND (reference sequence). The CDR3 sequence: CASSMAANTGELFF. The CDR3 nucleotides read TGTGCCAGTAGTATGGCAGCGAACACCGGGGAGCTGTTTTTT.

V gene TRBV5-5 combines with J gene TRBJ2-5, with unresolved D. The germline V gene encodes CDR1 SGHKS and CDR2 YYEKEE (reference sequence). This CDR3 region has 14 residues. Trimming left V 3 bases short and J 5 bases short, with 14 bases between. The CDR3 protein is CASSSAVGVETQYF. The CDR3 nucleotides read TGTGCCAGCAGCTCCGCCGTGGGCGTGGAGACCCAGTACTTC.

As DNA, the CDR3 is TGTGCCAGCAGCATACCCAGGGTGCAGGAAGTGCAGTACTTC. Its protein product is CASSIPRVQEVQYF. This chain uses TRBV11-2 with TRBJ2-7; tentative D call: TRBD1 (5 bases). In germline, CDR1 is SGHAT, CDR2 FQNNGV. The V end was cut by 5 bases, the J end by 9 bases, with 20 bases between. The CDR3 has 14 amino acids.

The rearrangement uses TRBV14 and TRBJ1-6; 7 bases are a match to TRBD1. Germline V lookup: CDR1 SGHDN, CDR2 FVKESK. This CDR3 has 20 residues. Losses at the gene ends were 1 base for V and 1 base for J; bases not matched to a gene: 13. The CDR3 DNA is TGTGCCAGCAGCCAAGTCTGGTCAGGGGGATCTTGGTCCTATAATTCACCCCTCCACTTT. It yields the protein CASSQVWSGGSWSYNSPLHF.

The V call is TRBV29-1, the J call TRBJ2-2; D unresolved. V shed 3 bases and J shed 4 bases, with 9 bases lying between them. The CDR3 length is 13 residues. Germline CDR1 is SQVTM and CDR2 is ANQGSEA. CDR3 DNA sequence: TGCAGCGTTGACGAAGACACCACCGGGGAGCTGTTTTTT. The encoded protein is CSVDEDTTGELFF.

This chain connects TRBV3-1 (or the pseudogene TRBV3-2) to TRBJ1-3; D is undetermined. V lost 1 base, J lost 4 bases, and 11 bases lay in between. The CDR3 is 15 amino acids. Germline V CDR1 and CDR2: LGHDT, YNNKEL (reference sequence). The CDR3 is CASSQAVAAGNTIYF. The DNA for the CDR3 is TGTGCCAGCAGCCAAGCGGTAGCAGCCGGAAACACCATATATTTT.

V gene TRBV27 combines with J gene TRBJ2-2; the D gene is possibly TRBD2 (6 bases). This CDR3 is 12 amino acids long. Germline loops: CDR1 MNHEY, CDR2 SMNVEV (reference sequence). V shed 5 bases and J shed 8 bases, with 9 bases lying between them. This chain's CDR3 is CASSSAGGELFF. In DNA form, the CDR3 reads TGTGCCAGCAGTAGTGCGGGAGGGGAGCTGTTTTTT.

As to this clone: Other DNA sequences from this sample encode an identical CDR3 as well. The chain links TRBV28 to TRBJ1-6, with 7 positions matching TRBD1. With V trimmed by 6 bases and J by 0 bases, 2 bases remained unmatched. Germline V CDR1 and CDR2: MDHEN, SYDVKM. CDR3 length: 15 residues. The CDR3 DNA reads TGTGCCAGCAGGGACAGGTCCTCCTATAATTCACCCCTCCACTTT. This gives the protein CASRDRSSYNSPLHF.

The chain employs TRBV18 and TRBJ1-3, with TRBD1 identical over 8 bases. Germline CDR1 is KGHSH and CDR2 is LQKENI. The trim removed 4 bases at V and 0 bases at J, leaving 5 bases unmatched. The CDR3 has 16 amino acids. DNA for the CDR3: TGTGCCAGCTCACTCCGGGACAGGATCTCTGGAAACACCATATATTTT. Translated, it gives CASSLRDRISGNTIYF.

The CDR3 sequence is CASSQRQGGYSPLHF. The CDR3 region has the DNA TGTGCCAGCAGCCAGAGACAGGGAGGTTATTCACCCCTCCACTTT. J is TRBJ1-6 and V is TRBV7-9; 7 nucleotides align to TRBD1. The CDR3 has 15 residues. The germline V gene has CDR1 SEHNR and CDR2 FQNEAQ (reference sequence). Trimming at V came to 5 bases and at J to 8 bases, leaving 9 bases not matched to a gene.

The V gene is TRBV27, the J gene TRBJ2-7; TRBD1 aligns across 9 bases. CDR1 is MNHEY, CDR2 SMNVEV, per germline (reference sequence). J gave up 7 bases and V 4 bases, and 11 bases lay outside the gene matches. The CDR3 sequence is 15 residues long. The CDR3 nucleotides are TGTGCCAGCAGTTCCACCTCCGGGACAGGGACTGAGCAGTACTTC. It specifies CASSSTSGTGTEQYF.

This chain joins TRBV11-3 and TRBJ1-5, with D possibly being TRBD1 (6 bases). CDR3 length: 13 residues. Trimming pared 3 bases from V and 5 bases from J, leaving 8 bases between. Germline V gene sequence: CDR1 SGHNT, CDR2 YENEEA. In DNA, the CDR3 is TGTGCCAGCAGCTTGGGACAAGATCAGCCCCAGCATTTT. Amino acids: CASSLGQDQPQHF.

The count of this clone is one. The CDR3 here is CASSTSGTGSYEQYF. DNA of the CDR3: TGTGCCAGCTCGACGTCGGGGACAGGCTCCTACGAGCAGTACTTC. The V call is TRBV7-2, the J call TRBJ2-7, with 8 bases lining up with TRBD1. This CDR3 contains 15 residues. From germline, CDR1 is SGHTA and CDR2 FQGNSA. Trimming cost V 8 bases and J 0 bases; bases outside gene matches: 9.

The chain employs TRBV5-1 and TRBJ2-7, with D hard to call. Trimming cost V 4 bases and J 6 bases, with 11 bases left between them. Per the germline V gene, CDR1 is SGHRS and CDR2 is YFSETQ. The length of the CDR3 is 12 residues. Here the CDR3 DNA reads TGCGCCAGCAGCCCTGATCTCGGCGAGCAGTACTTC. Amino acid sequence: CASSPDLGEQYF.

The V call is TRBV6-5, the J call TRBJ2-7, with 11 bases fitting TRBD1. The CDR3 is made up of 14 amino acids. The V segment lost 7 bases and the J segment 0 bases; nucleotides outside the gene matches: 2. Germline V CDR1 and CDR2: MNHEY, SVGAGI. The CDR3, as DNA: TGTGCCAGCAAGGGGACAGGGGGCTCCTACGAGCAGTACTTC. Its translation: CASKGTGGSYEQYF.

The rearrangement uses TRBV5-1 and TRBJ2-1; D is unclear. With 0 bases removed from V and 7 bases from J, the gap between germline ends came to 2 bases. The CDR3 totals 11 residues. The germline CDR1 and CDR2 sequences are SGHRS and YFSETQ. This CDR3 is CASSLANEQFF. DNA for the CDR3: TGCGCCAGCAGCTTGGCTAATGAGCAGTTCTTC.

The chain uses TRBV6-6 and TRBJ1-1; D is unresolved. CDR1 and CDR2 from the germline V gene are MNHNY and SVGAGI (reference sequence). The CDR3 runs 13 residues. Deletions cut 0 bases from V and 6 bases from J, with 8 bases between. The CDR3 DNA reads TGTGCCAGCAGTTACTCTTGGCAATCTGAAGCTTTCTTT. Translation: CASSYSWQSEAFF.

The chain joins TRBV2 to TRBJ2-3; weak D call: TRBD1 (5 bases). Trimming pared 2 bases from V and 2 bases from J, leaving 8 bases between. The CDR3 totals 14 residues. Germline CDR1 and CDR2: SNHLY and FYNNEI. The CDR3 loop reads CASSEWGITDTQYF. The CDR3 bases are TGTGCCAGCAGTGAATGGGGCATCACAGATACGCAGTATTTT.

The chain recombines TRBV5-6 with TRBJ1-2; 9 nucleotides line up with TRBD1. Per germline, CDR1 SGHDT and CDR2 YYEEEE. The V gene end was trimmed by 5 bases and the J gene end by 4 bases; junction bases not matched to a gene: 6. CDR3 length: 14 amino acids. The CDR3 spells CASRDGQGIYGYTF. The CDR3 nucleotides are TGTGCCAGCAGGGATGGACAGGGGATCTATGGCTACACCTTC.